This T cell receptor (beta chain) originates from a study of response to subunit inactivated influenza vaccine. Study outcomes and limitations: It was suggested by the authors that few new T cells are recruited by each seasonal influenza vaccination.

Details on this clonotype: Its antigen is still unknown.

The CDR3 is made up of 20 amino acids. Trimming removed 5 bases from V and 0 bases from J, with 25 bases in between. Germline V gene sequence: CDR1 SGHAT, CDR2 FQDESV (reference sequence). TCRdb re-analysed the RT-PCR reads in MiXCR, keeping a single row per CDR3 protein. The repertoire holds about 520,000 distinct CDR3 sequences, with 25% as singletons. Specimen: CD4+ T cells sorted from PBMCs, collected less than 6 days after vaccination. The rearrangement uses TRBV11-1 and TRBJ2-2; D possibly uses TRBD1 or TRBD2 (5 bases each). This clonotype was obtained from a man in his forties or fifties who received an inactivated influenza vaccine. CDR3 loop: CASSHYTIRGVKANTGELFF. The CDR3 DNA reads TGTGCCAGCAGCCACTACACAATCAGAGGGGTAAAGGCGAACACCGGGGAGCTGTTTTTT.